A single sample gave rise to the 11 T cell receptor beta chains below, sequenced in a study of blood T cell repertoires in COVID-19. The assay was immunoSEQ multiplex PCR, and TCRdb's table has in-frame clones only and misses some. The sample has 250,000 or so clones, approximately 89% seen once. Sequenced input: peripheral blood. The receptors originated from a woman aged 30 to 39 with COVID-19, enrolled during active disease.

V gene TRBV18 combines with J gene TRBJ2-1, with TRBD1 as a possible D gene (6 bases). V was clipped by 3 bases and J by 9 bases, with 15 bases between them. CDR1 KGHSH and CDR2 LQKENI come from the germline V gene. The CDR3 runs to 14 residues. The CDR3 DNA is TGTGCCAGCTCACCTTTGCAGGGGAGTACTGAGCAGTTCTTC. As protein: CASSPLQGSTEQFF.

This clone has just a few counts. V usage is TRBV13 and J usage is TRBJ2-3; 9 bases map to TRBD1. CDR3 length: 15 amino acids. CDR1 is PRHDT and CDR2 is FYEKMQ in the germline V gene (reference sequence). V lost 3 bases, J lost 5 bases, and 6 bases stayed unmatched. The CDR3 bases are TGTGCCAGCAGCTTCGGACAGGGGTTGGGAGATACGCAGTATTTT. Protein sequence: CASSFGQGLGDTQYF.

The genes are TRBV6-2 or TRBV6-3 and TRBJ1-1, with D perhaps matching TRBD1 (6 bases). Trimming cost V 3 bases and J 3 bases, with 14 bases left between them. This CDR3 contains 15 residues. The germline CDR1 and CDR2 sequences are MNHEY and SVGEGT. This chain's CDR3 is CASSYRTERYTEAFF. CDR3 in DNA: TGTGCCAGCAGTTATAGGACAGAAAGGTACACTGAAGCTTTCTTT.

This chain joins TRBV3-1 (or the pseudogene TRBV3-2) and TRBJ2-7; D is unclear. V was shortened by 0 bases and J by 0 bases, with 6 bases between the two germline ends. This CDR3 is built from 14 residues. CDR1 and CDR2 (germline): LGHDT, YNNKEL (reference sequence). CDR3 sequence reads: CASSQDISSYEQYF. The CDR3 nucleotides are TGTGCCAGCAGCCAAGATATCTCCTCCTACGAGCAGTACTTC.

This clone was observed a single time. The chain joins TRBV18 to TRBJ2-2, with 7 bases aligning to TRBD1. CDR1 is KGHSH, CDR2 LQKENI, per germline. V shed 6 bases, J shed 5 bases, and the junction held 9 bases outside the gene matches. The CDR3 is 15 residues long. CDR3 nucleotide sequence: TGTGCCAGCTCCCCCCGGGACAGAAGGACCGGGGAGCTGTTTTTT. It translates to CASSPRDRRTGELFF. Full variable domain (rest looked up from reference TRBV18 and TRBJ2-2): NAGVMQNPRHLVRRRGQEARLRCSPMKGHSHVYWYRQLPEEGLKFMVYLQKENIIDESGMPKERFSAEFPKEGPSILRIQQVVRGDSAAYFCASSPRDRRTGELFFGEGSRLTVL.

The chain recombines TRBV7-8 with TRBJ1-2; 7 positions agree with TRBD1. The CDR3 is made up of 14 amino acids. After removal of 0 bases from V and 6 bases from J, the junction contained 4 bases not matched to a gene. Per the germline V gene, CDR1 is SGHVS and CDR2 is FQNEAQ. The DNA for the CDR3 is TGTGCCAGCAGCTTAGCGGGGACAGATCATGGCTACACCTTC. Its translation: CASSLAGTDHGYTF.

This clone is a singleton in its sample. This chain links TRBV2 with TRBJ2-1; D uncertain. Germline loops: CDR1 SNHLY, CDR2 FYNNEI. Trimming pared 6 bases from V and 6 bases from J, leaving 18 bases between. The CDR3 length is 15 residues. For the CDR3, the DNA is TGTGCCAGCAGGTTTTCTGTGGCCGATTCCAATGAGCAGTTCTTC. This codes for CASRFSVADSNEQFF.

The CDR3 DNA reads as TGTGCCAGCAGTGAATGGGGGGGAGCGACTGGGACGCAGTATTTT. The encoded protein is CASSEWGGATGTQYF. The chain uses TRBV25-1 and TRBJ2-3, with 7 nucleotides matching TRBD2. V shed 1 base and J 9 bases; nucleotides not matched to a gene: 10. Germline CDR1 reads MGHDK; CDR2 reads SYGVNS. CDR3 length: 15 residues.

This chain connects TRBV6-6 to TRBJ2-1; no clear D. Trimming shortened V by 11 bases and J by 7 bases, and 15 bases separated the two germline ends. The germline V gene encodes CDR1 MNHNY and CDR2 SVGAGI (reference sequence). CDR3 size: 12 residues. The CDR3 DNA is TGTGCCTCCCGACTCTTTAGGAATGAGCAGTTCTTC. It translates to CASRLFRNEQFF.

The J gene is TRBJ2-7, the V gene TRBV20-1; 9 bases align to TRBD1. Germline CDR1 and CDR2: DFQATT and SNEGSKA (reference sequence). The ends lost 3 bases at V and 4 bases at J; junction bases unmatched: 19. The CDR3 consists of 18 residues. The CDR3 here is CSASFGDRVRSGQYEQYF. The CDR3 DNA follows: TGCAGTGCTAGTTTTGGGGACAGGGTTCGTTCCGGGCAATACGAGCAGTACTTC.

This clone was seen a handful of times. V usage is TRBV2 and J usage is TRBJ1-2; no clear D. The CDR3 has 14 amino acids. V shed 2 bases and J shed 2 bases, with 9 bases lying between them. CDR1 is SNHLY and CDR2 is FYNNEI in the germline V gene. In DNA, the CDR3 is TGTGCCAGCAGTGAATACTACCAAAACTATGGCTACACCTTC. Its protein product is CASSEYYQNYGYTF. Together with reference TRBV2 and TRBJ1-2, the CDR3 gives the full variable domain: EPEVTQTPSHQVTQMGQEVILRCVPISNHLYFYWYRQILGQKVEFLVSFYNNEISEKSEIFDDQFSVERPDGSNFTLKIRSTKLEDSAMYFCASSEYYQNYGYTFGSGTRLTVV.